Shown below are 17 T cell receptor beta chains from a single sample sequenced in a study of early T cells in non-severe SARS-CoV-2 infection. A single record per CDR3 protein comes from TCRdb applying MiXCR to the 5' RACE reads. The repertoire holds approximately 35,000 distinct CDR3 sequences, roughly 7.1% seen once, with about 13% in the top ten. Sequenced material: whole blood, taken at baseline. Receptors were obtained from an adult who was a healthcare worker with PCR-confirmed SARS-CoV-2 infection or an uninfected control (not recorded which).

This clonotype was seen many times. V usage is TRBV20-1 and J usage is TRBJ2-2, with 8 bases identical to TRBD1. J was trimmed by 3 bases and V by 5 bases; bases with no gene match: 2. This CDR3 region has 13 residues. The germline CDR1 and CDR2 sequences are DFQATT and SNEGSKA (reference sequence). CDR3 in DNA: TGCAGTGCTGAGGACAGGGACACCGGGGAGCTGTTTTTT. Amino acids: CSAEDRDTGELFF.

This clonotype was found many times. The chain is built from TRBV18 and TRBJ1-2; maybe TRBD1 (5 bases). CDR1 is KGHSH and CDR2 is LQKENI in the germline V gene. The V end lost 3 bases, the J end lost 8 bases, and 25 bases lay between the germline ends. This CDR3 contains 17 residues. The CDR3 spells CASSPDSAGRTAYGYTF. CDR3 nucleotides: TGTGCCAGCTCACCCGATTCGGCGGGACGCACAGCTTACGGCTACACCTTC. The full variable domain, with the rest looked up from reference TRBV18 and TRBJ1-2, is NAGVMQNPRHLVRRRGQEARLRCSPMKGHSHVYWYRQLPEEGLKFMVYLQKENIIDESGMPKERFSAEFPKEGPSILRIQQVVRGDSAAYFCASSPDSAGRTAYGYTFGSGTRLTVV.

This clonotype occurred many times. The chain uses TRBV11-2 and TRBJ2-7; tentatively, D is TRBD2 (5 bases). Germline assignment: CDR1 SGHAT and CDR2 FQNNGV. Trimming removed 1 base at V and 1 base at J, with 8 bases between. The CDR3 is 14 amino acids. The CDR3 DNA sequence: TGTGCCAGCAGCTTAGCACTAGGGTCCTACGAGCAGTACGTC. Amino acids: CASSLALGSYEQYV.

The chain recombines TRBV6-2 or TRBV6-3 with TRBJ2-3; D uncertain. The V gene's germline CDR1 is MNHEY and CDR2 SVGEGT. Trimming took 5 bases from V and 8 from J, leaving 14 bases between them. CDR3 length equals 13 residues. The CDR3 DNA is TGTGCCAGCAGTCTAGACCAGCGCGGTACGCAGTATTTT. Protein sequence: CASSLDQRGTQYF.

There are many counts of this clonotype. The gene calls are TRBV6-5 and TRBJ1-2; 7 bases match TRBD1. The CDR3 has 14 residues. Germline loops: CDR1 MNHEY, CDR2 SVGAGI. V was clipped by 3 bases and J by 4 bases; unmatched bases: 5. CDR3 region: CASSYGQETYGYTF. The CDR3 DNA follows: TGTGCCAGCAGTTATGGACAGGAGACCTATGGCTACACCTTC.

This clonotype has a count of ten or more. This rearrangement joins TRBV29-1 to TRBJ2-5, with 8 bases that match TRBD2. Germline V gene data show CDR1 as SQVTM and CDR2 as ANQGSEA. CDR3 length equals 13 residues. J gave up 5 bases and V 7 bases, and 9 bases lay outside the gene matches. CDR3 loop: CSAWAREGETQYF. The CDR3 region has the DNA TGCAGCGCCTGGGCTCGGGAGGGGGAGACCCAGTACTTC.

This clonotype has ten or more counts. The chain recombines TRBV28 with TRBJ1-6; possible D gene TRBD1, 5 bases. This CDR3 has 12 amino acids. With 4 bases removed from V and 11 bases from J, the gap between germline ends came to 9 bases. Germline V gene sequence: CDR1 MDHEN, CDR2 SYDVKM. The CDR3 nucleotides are TGTGCCAGCAGTTGGGGGAGGGCACCCCTCCACTTT. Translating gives CASSWGRAPLHF.

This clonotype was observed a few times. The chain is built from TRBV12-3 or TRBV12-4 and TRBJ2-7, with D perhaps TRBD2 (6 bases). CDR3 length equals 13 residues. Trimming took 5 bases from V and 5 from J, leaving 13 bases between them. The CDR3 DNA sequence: TGTGCCAGCAGTCCCCGGGGGAACAACGAGCAGTACTTC. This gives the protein CASSPRGNNEQYF.

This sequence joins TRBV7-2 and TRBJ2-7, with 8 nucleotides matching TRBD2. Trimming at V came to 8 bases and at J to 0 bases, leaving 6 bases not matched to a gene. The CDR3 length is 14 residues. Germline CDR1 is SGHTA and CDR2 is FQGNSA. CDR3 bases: TGTGCCAGCTGCTCCGGGACTAGCTCCTACGAGCAGTACTTC. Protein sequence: CASCSGTSSYEQYF.

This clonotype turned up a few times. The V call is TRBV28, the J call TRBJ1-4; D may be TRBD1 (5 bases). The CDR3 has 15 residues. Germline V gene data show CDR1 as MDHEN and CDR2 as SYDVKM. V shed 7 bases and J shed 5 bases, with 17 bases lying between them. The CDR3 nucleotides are TGTGCCAGCACACTCCGGGAACAGGCAAATGAAAAACTGTTTTTT. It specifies CASTLREQANEKLFF.

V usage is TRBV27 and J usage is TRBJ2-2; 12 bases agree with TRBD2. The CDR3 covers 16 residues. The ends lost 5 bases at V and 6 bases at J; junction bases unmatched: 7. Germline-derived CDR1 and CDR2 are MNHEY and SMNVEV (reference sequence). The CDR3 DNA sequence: TGTGCCAGCAGTAGCCGACTAGCGGGAGTAGCCGGGGAGCTGTTTTTT. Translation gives CASSSRLAGVAGELFF.

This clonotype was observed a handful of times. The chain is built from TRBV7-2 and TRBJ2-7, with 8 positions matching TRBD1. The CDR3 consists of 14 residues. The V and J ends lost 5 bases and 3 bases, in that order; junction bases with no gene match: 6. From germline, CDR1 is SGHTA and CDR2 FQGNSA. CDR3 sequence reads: CASSPTGGVYEQYF. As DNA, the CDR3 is TGTGCCAGCAGCCCAACAGGGGGAGTCTACGAGCAGTACTTC.

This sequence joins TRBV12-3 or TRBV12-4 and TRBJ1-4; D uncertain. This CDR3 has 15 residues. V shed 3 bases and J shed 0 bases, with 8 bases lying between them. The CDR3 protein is CASSFWDSTNEKLFF. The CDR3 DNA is TGTGCCAGCAGTTTCTGGGATTCAACTAATGAAAAACTGTTTTTT.

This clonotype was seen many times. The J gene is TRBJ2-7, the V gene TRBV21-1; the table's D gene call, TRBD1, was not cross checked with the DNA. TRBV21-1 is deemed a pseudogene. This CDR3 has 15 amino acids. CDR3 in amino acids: CASSKKGTGNFEQYV. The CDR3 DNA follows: TGTGCCAGCAGCAAGAAGGGGACAGGAAATTTCGAGCAGTACGTC.

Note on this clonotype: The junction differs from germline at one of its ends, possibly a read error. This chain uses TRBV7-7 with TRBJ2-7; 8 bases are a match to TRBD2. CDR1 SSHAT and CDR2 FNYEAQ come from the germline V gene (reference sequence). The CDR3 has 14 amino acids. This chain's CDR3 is CASSPGGLAYEQYF. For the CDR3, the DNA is TGTGCTAGCAGCCCGGGGGGGTTAGCCTACGAGCAGTACTTC.

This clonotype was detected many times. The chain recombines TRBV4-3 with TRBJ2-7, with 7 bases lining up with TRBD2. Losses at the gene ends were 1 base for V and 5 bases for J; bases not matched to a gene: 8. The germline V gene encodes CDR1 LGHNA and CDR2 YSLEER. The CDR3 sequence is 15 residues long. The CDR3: CASSQATREGDEQYF. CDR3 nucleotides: TGCGCCAGCAGCCAAGCAACCAGGGAGGGCGACGAGCAGTACTTC.

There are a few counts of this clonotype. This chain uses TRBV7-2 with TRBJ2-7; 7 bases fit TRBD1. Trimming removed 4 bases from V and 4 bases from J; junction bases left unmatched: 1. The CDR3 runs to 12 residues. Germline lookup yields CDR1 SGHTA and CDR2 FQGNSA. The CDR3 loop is CASSYRGYEQYF. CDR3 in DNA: TGTGCCAGCAGCTACAGGGGTTACGAGCAGTACTTC.